This T cell receptor beta chain was sequenced during a study of CD8 T cells in ankylosing spondylitis. Study results and limitations: One TCR beta motif, made up of under ten highly homologous variants, appeared characteristic of ankylosing spondylitis blood. In peripheral blood, disease-linked CD8+ clones occurred at relatively low frequencies. Certain motif variants had earlier appeared in reactive arthritis synovial fluid and blood. Disease-linked clones were reportedly significantly enriched in matched ankylosing spondylitis synovial fluid.

A quantitative 5'-RACE method, one with molecular barcodes, was used to make TCR beta libraries. TCRdb reprocessed the 5' RACE reads via MiXCR and lists one record per CDR3 protein. Of around 100,000 distinct CDR3 sequences in the sample, approximately 8.9% were seen once. Germline CDR1 MNHEY, CDR2 SMNVEV (reference sequence). CDR3 length: 12 residues. Trimming cost V 3 bases and J 2 bases, with 5 bases left between them. This clonotype was picked up many times. Its target is unknown. The sample comprised blood, either unsorted or a sorted T cell fraction (not recorded which). This clonotype originated in a male donor with ankylosing spondylitis. The chain is built from TRBV27 and TRBJ2-7; no firm D call. DNA for the CDR3: TGTGCCAGCAGTTTCTCCACCTACGAGCAGTACTTC. Protein: CASSFSTYEQYF.